The 25 T cell receptor beta chains reported below all come from one sample, sequenced in a study of cytomegalovirus exposure and HLA in healthy donors. A multiplex PCR was run with 60 Vbeta primers and 13 Jbeta primers. Here immunoSEQ multiplex PCR was the method, and the copy in TCRdb shows in-frame clones only, minus some. Of approximately 150,000 clones in the sample, over 75% were seen once. The source material was PBMCs. These receptors were collected from a man younger than 45 in good health and CMV-seropositive.

The chain combines TRBV27 with TRBJ1-6, with a tentative D call TRBD1 (5 bases). Trimming cost V 2 bases and J 8 bases, with 13 bases left between them. Germline assignment: CDR1 MNHEY and CDR2 SMNVEV (reference sequence). The CDR3 length is 15 residues. The DNA of the CDR3 is TGTGCCAGCAGTTTAATTCCCGGGGGGGATTCACCCCTCCACTTT. It encodes CASSLIPGGDSPLHF.

This rearrangement joins TRBV27 to TRBJ2-1; D remains unclear. Per germline, CDR1 MNHEY and CDR2 SMNVEV (reference sequence). Trimming pared 5 bases from V and 8 bases from J, leaving 13 bases between. The CDR3 has 13 residues. CDR3 amino acids: CASSHYWKDEQFF. CDR3 in DNA: TGTGCCAGCAGTCACTATTGGAAGGATGAGCAGTTCTTC.

Details on this clone: The same CDR3 can be traced to other DNA sequences in this sample. The chain combines TRBV7-2 with TRBJ1-5; 7 bases map to TRBD1. Per germline, CDR1 SGHTA and CDR2 FQGNSA. The junction had 5 bases not matched to a gene; V was cut back by 0 bases and J by 6 bases. The CDR3 runs to 15 residues. As DNA, the CDR3 is TGTGCCAGCAGCTTAGCAGGGGGCCTGGGTCAGCCCCAGCATTTT. Protein sequence: CASSLAGGLGQPQHF.

V usage is TRBV13 and J usage is TRBJ2-7, with 10 nucleotides matching TRBD2. The CDR3 contains 14 residues. J was trimmed by 2 bases and V by 5 bases; bases with no gene match: 3. The germline gives CDR1 PRHDT, CDR2 FYEKMQ (reference sequence). CDR3 nucleotides: TGTGCCAGCAGCAGAGCGGGGGGGACCTACGAGCAGTACTTC. This gives the protein CASSRAGGTYEQYF.

This clone was found a few times. The gene calls are TRBV11-2 and TRBJ1-1, with D perhaps matching TRBD1 (6 bases). Germline V gives CDR1 SGHAT, CDR2 FQNNGV. The CDR3 spans 15 residues. V lost 1 base and J 4 bases, leaving 13 bases between the germline ends. This chain's CDR3 is CASSLGGGDLTEAFF. The CDR3 DNA is TGTGCCAGCAGCTTAGGAGGGGGAGATCTCACTGAAGCTTTCTTT. The variable domain in full, with the rest retrieved from reference TRBV11-2 and TRBJ1-1, is EAGVAQSPRYKIIEKRQSVAFWCNPISGHATLYWYQQILGQGPKLLIQFQNNGVVDDSQLPKDRFSAERLKGVDSTLKIQPAKLEDSAVYLCASSLGGGDLTEAFFGQGTRLTVV.

The chain uses TRBV4-1 and TRBJ1-4; 11 bases map to TRBD1. From germline, CDR1 is MGHRA and CDR2 YSYEKL. The CDR3 runs 18 residues. With 4 bases clipped from V and 4 bases from J, the junction kept 11 bases outside the gene matches. DNA of the CDR3: TGCGCCAGCAGCCGCACTAAGGGACAGGGGGACTTTAATGAAAAACTGTTTTTT. Amino acid sequence: CASSRTKGQGDFNEKLFF.

This clone was seen only once. This chain connects TRBV27 to TRBJ2-1; D is possibly TRBD2 (5 bases). This CDR3 has 13 amino acids. Germline CDR1 is MNHEY and CDR2 is SMNVEV (reference sequence). V gave up 6 bases and J gave up 7 bases, with 13 bases separating them. CDR3 DNA: TGTGCCAGCAGCGCCACTAGGATGAATGAGCAGTTCTTC. Translating gives CASSATRMNEQFF.

The rearrangement links TRBV9 to TRBJ1-2; unclear D gene. This CDR3 has 15 residues. V was clipped by 3 bases and J by 3 bases, with 15 bases between them. From germline, CDR1 is SGDLS and CDR2 YYNGEE. CDR3 loop: CASSALIGSHYGYTF. The CDR3 DNA sequence: TGTGCCAGCAGCGCGCTTATCGGGTCCCACTATGGCTACACCTTC.

This chain joins TRBV5-4 and TRBJ1-1; 8 bases are shared with TRBD1. The CDR3 consists of 13 residues. Per the germline V gene, CDR1 is SGHNT and CDR2 is YYREEE (reference sequence). Losses at the gene ends were 0 bases for V and 11 bases for J; bases not matched to a gene: 6. This chain's CDR3 is CASSLVDRVEAFF. CDR3 nucleotides: TGTGCCAGCAGCTTGGTGGACAGGGTTGAGGCTTTCTTT.

This clone came up once. V gene TRBV14 combines with J gene TRBJ2-5; 14 nucleotides line up with TRBD2. Germline V CDR1 and CDR2: SGHDN, FVKESK. CDR3 length: 19 residues. The junction had 16 bases not matched to a gene; V was cut back by 3 bases and J by 7 bases. DNA for the CDR3: TGTGCCAGCAGCCACCCCGCCACCGGGACTAGCGGGAGAAAAGGGACCCAGTACTTC. This encodes CASSHPATGTSGRKGTQYF.

The chain links TRBV5-5 to TRBJ2-7; 7 nucleotides line up with TRBD2. CDR3 length: 15 residues. Germline V lookup: CDR1 SGHKS, CDR2 YYEKEE (reference sequence). The trim removed 4 bases at V and 0 bases at J, leaving 7 bases unmatched. The CDR3 sequence: CASSPSGNPSYEQYF. CDR3 DNA sequence: TGTGCCAGCAGCCCTAGCGGTAATCCCTCCTACGAGCAGTACTTC.

This chain links TRBV28 with TRBJ2-5, with a weak D call TRBD2 (5 bases). This CDR3 has 12 residues. V was shortened by 6 bases and J by 5 bases, with 10 bases between the two germline ends. Germline-derived CDR1 and CDR2 are MDHEN and SYDVKM. The CDR3 spells CASSRGQETQYF. CDR3 DNA: TGTGCCAGCAGCCGGGGTCAGGAGACCCAGTACTTC.

CDR3 amino acids: CASSSVRQGDQPQHF. The CDR3 bases are TGTGCCAGCAGCTCGGTCAGACAGGGCGATCAGCCCCAGCATTTT. This chain uses TRBV5-6 with TRBJ1-5; 7 bases are a match to TRBD1. Germline CDR1 reads SGHDT; CDR2 reads YYEEEE. V lost 3 bases and J lost 5; bases outside the gene matches: 8. The CDR3 runs 15 residues.

This clone was seen only a few times. The chain combines TRBV6-1 with TRBJ2-7, with D possibly matching TRBD1 (6 bases). There are 14 residues in the CDR3. Trimming took off 7 bases at V and 0 bases at J, with 13 bases between the two ends. Germline CDR1 MNHNS, CDR2 SASEGT. DNA of the CDR3: TGTGCCAGCAAAATTGGACAGACCTCCTACGAGCAGTACTTC. Amino acid sequence: CASKIGQTSYEQYF.

The CDR3 protein is CASSSVTSGRFGEQFF. The CDR3 DNA reads TGTGCCAGCAGCTCAGTGACTAGCGGGAGGTTTGGTGAGCAGTTCTTC. The genes are TRBV11-2 and TRBJ2-1, with 13 bases aligning to TRBD2. CDR3 length: 16 residues. V dropped 4 bases and J dropped 9; count of bases not matched to a gene: 9. Per germline, CDR1 SGHAT and CDR2 FQNNGV.

This sequence joins TRBV27 and TRBJ2-7; TRBD2 agrees at 8 bases. Germline CDR1 is MNHEY and CDR2 is SMNVEV (reference sequence). With 3 bases clipped from V and 4 bases from J, the junction kept 11 bases outside the gene matches. This CDR3 has 16 amino acids. The CDR3 bases are TGTGCCAGCAGTTTGAATAGCGGGGTGATGAAGTACGAGCAGTACTTC. It yields the protein CASSLNSGVMKYEQYF.

This chain uses TRBV10-3 with TRBJ1-5; the match to TRBD1 covers 9 bases. CDR3 length: 15 residues. V shed 0 bases, J shed 6 bases, and the junction held 3 bases outside the gene matches. Per the germline V gene, CDR1 is ENHRY and CDR2 is SYGVKD. CDR3 sequence: CAISESGTGSQPQHF. For the CDR3, the DNA is TGTGCCATCAGTGAGTCTGGGACAGGGAGTCAGCCCCAGCATTTT.

The chain carries TRBV19 and TRBJ2-7; TRBD2 might be the D (5 bases). The V end lost 9 bases, the J end lost 5 bases, and 14 bases lay between the germline ends. Germline V gene lookup returns CDR1 LNHDA and CDR2 SQIVND (reference sequence). The CDR3 spans 12 residues. The CDR3 spells CASGPGWDEQYF. CDR3 nucleotides: TGTGCCAGCGGACCGGGATGGGACGAGCAGTACTTC.

V is TRBV11-3 and J is TRBJ2-7, with TRBD1 matching over 8 bases. CDR1 and CDR2 from the germline V gene are SGHNT and YENEEA. CDR3 length: 16 amino acids. The V and J ends lost 5 bases and 3 bases, in that order; junction bases with no gene match: 12. The CDR3 DNA sequence: TGTGCCAGCAGCCCCTCCCCGGACAGGGAACTCTACGAGCAGTACTTC. As protein: CASSPSPDRELYEQYF. The whole variable domain, filled in from reference TRBV11-3 and TRBJ2-7, reads EAGVVQSPRYKIIEKKQPVAFWCNPISGHNTLYWYLQNLGQGPELLIRYENEEAVDDSQLPKDRFSAERLKGVDSTLKIQPAELGDSAVYLCASSPSPDRELYEQYFGPGTRLTVT.

CDR3 nucleotides: TGTGCCAGTAGGACCCGACAGGGTCCAGATACGCAGTATTTT. It specifies CASRTRQGPDTQYF. The V and J genes are TRBV19 and TRBJ2-3; 7 bases align to TRBD1. The CDR3 loop spans 14 amino acids. Trimming at V came to 6 bases and at J to 4 bases, leaving 7 bases not matched to a gene. In germline, CDR1 is LNHDA, CDR2 SQIVND (reference sequence).

The chain joins TRBV7-2 to TRBJ2-5; D might be TRBD2 (7 bases). This CDR3 has 14 residues. Germline V gives CDR1 SGHTA, CDR2 FQGNSA. Trimming removed 5 bases at V and 7 bases at J, with 17 bases between. CDR3 DNA sequence: TGTGCCAGCAGCATCAAGGCGGGGGCGGCGACCCAGTACTTC. Translated, it gives CASSIKAGAATQYF.

This chain joins TRBV28 and TRBJ2-5, with 10 bases matching TRBD2. Germline V gene data show CDR1 as MDHEN and CDR2 as SYDVKM. J gave up 3 bases and V 3 bases, and 4 bases lay outside the gene matches. CDR3 length: 15 residues. The CDR3 loop is CASSFSGRIEETQYF. DNA of the CDR3: TGTGCCAGCAGTTTTAGCGGGAGGATCGAAGAGACCCAGTACTTC.

V gene TRBV4-1 combines with J gene TRBJ1-2, with D possibly matching TRBD1 (6 bases). The germline V gene encodes CDR1 MGHRA and CDR2 YSYEKL. The CDR3 length is 14 residues. Trimming cost V 0 bases and J 4 bases, with 9 bases left between them. CDR3 region: CASSQDWTVYGYTF. The DNA for the CDR3 is TGCGCCAGCAGCCAAGATTGGACAGTCTATGGCTACACCTTC.

The chain is built from TRBV7-2 and TRBJ2-1; maybe TRBD2 (6 bases). The CDR3 totals 17 residues. The germline gives CDR1 SGHTA, CDR2 FQGNSA. V gave up 1 base and J gave up 1 base, with 14 bases separating them. CDR3 bases: TGTGCCAGCAGCTTAGTTACGAGGGGAGGATCCTACAATGAGCAGTTCTTC. Translated, it gives CASSLVTRGGSYNEQFF.

V is TRBV25-1 and J is TRBJ2-7, with 7 bases matching TRBD1. CDR1 MGHDK and CDR2 SYGVNS come from the germline V gene. The V gene end was trimmed by 2 bases and the J gene end by 6 bases; junction bases not matched to a gene: 4. The CDR3 totals 13 residues. As DNA, the CDR3 is TGTGCCAGCAGTGAACGACAGGGTGGCGAGCAGTACTTC. It translates to CASSERQGGEQYF.